This T cell receptor beta chain was obtained from a study of cytomegalovirus exposure and HLA in healthy donors. Study information: From donors who were HLA-typed, an early data release held approximately 84 million unique TCRs.

Notes on this clone: Its antigen is still unknown.

Study-level findings and limits: Being productive about 87% or about 30% of the time was typical of most TCR beta V segments in an earlier analysis.

The CDR3 contains 16 residues. Germline V gene sequence: CDR1 SGHDT, CDR2 YYEEEE. V trimming: 4 bases; J trimming: 7 bases; junction bases outside the gene matches: 14. 13 Jbeta primers and 60 Vbeta primers were used for the PCR. Clones were read by immunoSEQ multiplex PCR, and TCRdb kept only the in-frame ones, dropping some. This table has 80,000 to 100,000 clones, over 65% appearing once. This TCR derives from a man aged 30 to 39 in good health and CMV-seropositive. The chain employs TRBV5-6 and TRBJ1-2; 9 positions match TRBD1. Source material: PBMCs. CDR3 residues: CASSPLGGQGRFGYTF. CDR3 nucleotides: TGTGCCAGCAGCCCCCTGGGGGGACAGGGTAGATTTGGCTACACCTTC.